This T cell receptor (beta chain) is drawn from a study of cytomegalovirus exposure and HLA in healthy donors. The CDR3 is made up of 12 amino acids. Germline CDR1 and CDR2: SNHLY and FYNNEI. In regard to this clone: Mismatch with germline at one junction end may stem from a read error.

It was with 60 Vbeta and 13 Jbeta primers that the PCR ran. Here immunoSEQ multiplex PCR was the method, and the copy in TCRdb shows in-frame clones only, minus some. The profile covers more than 200,000 clones, with under 90% appearing a single time and around 1.4% taken by the ten largest. The V call is TRBV2, the J call TRBJ2-5, with D maybe TRBD2 (6 bases). This receptor was identified in a human donor in good health. The sequenced material came from PBMCs. The CDR3 spells CASRVAKRESNF. The CDR3 DNA sequence: TGTGCCAGCAGAGTTGCAAAACGGGAGTCTAACTTC. Full variable domain (rest looked up from reference TRBV2 and TRBJ2-5): EPEVTQTPSHQVTQMGQEVILRCVPISNHLYFYWYRQILGQKVEFLVSFYNNEISEKSEIFDDQFSVERPDGSNFTLKIRSTKLEDSAMYFCASRVAKRESNFGPGTRLLVL.